The clone carrying this T cell receptor (beta chain) was observed a handful of times. Its antigen remains unidentified. This record belongs to a study of shared clonotypes between healthy human individuals. Study-wide background: Each donor's CD8 memory used one plate, CD8 naive two, each CD4 subset three.

Whole-study results and caveats: Unshared clonotypes carried lower generation probabilities than those common to all four donors. Despite large depth, rarefaction showed incomplete sorted-subset sequencing.

Assay used: immunoSEQ multiplex PCR; TCRdb lists only in-frame clones, some missing. This table holds hundreds of thousands of clones, roughly 70% found once. This CDR3 spans 15 amino acids. V was clipped by 7 bases and J by 5 bases; unmatched bases: 9. CDR1 is MNHEY, CDR2 SVGAGI, per germline. Sequencing input: memory CD4+ T cells sorted from blood. Subset described: CD45RA-negative fraction. The sequence was obtained from a woman aged 30 to 39 in good health. The chain has TRBV6-5 and TRBJ2-5; TRBD2 aligns across 11 bases. The CDR3 DNA follows: TGTGCCAGCAAGCTAGCGGGAGGACGGGGCGAGACCCAGTACTTC. Protein sequence: CASKLAGGRGETQYF.